This TCR beta chain was profiled in a study of T cells after yellow fever vaccination. Study details: Libraries from low-cell-number fractions were prepared with the SMART-Seq v4 Ultra Low Input RNA kit.

One entry per CDR3 protein, called by TCRdb with MiXCR from the 5' RACE reads. The data contain around 590,000 distinct CDR3 sequences, over 9% of them seen just once; the ten biggest clones take up under 15%. This clonotype came up many times. The clonotype was recovered from a man aged 30 to 45 who received the YFV17D yellow fever vaccine. The sample was PBMCs, taken on the day of the yellow fever booster vaccination.

This CDR3 is CASSQDRGGWETQYF. CDR3 nucleotides: TGTGCCAGCAGCCAAGATCGAGGGGGCTGGGAGACCCAGTACTTC. This rearrangement joins TRBV4-2 to TRBJ2-5; TRBD1 matches 7 bases. The CDR3 is 15 residues long. The V and J ends lost 0 bases and 5 bases, in that order; junction bases with no gene match: 6. Germline assignment: CDR1 LGHNA and CDR2 YNFKEQ.